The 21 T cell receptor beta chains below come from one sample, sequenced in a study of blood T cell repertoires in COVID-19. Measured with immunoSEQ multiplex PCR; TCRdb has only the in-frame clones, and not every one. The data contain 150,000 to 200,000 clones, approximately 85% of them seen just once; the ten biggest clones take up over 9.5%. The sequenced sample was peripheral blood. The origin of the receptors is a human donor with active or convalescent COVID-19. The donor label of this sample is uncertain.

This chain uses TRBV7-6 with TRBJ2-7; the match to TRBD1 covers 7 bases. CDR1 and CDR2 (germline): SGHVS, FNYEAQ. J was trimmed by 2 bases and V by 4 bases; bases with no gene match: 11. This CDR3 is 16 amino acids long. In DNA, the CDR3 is TGTGCCAGCAGCTCCTTATACAGGGGCGATGCCTACGAGCAGTACTTC. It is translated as CASSSLYRGDAYEQYF.

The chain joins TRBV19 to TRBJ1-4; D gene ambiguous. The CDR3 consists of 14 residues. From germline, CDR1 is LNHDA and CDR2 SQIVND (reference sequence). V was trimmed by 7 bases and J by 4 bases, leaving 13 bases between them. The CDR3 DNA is TGTGCCAGTAAAAGAGAGACAAGTAATGAAAAACTGTTTTTT. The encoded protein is CASKRETSNEKLFF.

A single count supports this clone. The CDR3 DNA reads as TGTGCCAGCAGCCCCGGCGGTTGGTATTCACCCCTCCACTTT. It codes for CASSPGGWYSPLHF. The chain recombines TRBV5-6 with TRBJ1-6; D gene unclear. Per germline, CDR1 SGHDT and CDR2 YYEEEE. V dropped 4 bases and J dropped 8 bases, with 13 bases sitting between them. There are 14 residues in the CDR3.

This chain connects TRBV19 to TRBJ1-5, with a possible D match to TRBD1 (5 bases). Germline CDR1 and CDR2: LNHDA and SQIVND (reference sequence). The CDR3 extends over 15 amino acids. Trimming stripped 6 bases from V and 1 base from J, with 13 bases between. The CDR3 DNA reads TGTGCCAGTAGGTGGGGGGATGTAAGCAATCAGCCCCAGCATTTT. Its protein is CASRWGDVSNQPQHF.

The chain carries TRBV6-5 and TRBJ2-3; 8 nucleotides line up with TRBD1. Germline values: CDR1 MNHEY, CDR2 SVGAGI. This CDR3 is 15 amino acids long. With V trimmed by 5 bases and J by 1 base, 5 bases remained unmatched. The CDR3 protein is CASSPQGAGTDTQYF. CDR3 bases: TGTGCCAGCAGTCCTCAGGGGGCGGGCACAGATACGCAGTATTTT.

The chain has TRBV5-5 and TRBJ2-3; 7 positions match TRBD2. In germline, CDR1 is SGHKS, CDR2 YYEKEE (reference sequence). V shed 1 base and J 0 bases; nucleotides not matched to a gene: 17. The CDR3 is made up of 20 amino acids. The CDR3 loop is CASSLLFPTNLADSTDTQYF. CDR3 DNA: TGTGCCAGCAGCTTGCTTTTCCCAACCAACCTAGCGGACAGCACAGATACGCAGTATTTT.

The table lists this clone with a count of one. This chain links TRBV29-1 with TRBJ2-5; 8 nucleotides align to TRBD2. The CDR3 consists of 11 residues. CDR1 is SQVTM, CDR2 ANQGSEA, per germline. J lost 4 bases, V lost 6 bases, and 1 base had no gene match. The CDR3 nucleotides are TGCAGCGTCGGGGGGGGAGAGACCCAGTACTTC. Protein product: CSVGGGETQYF. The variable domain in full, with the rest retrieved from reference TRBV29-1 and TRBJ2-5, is SAVISQKPSRDICQRGTSLTIQCQVDSQVTMMFWYRQQPGQSLTLIATANQGSEATYESGFVIDKFPISRPNLTFSTLTVSNMSPEDSSIYLCSVGGGETQYFGPGTRLLVL.

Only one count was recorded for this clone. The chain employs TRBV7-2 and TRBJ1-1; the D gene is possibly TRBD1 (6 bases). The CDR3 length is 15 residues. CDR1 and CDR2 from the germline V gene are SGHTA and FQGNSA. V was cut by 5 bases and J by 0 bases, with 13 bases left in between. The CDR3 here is CASSGTGSMNTEAFF. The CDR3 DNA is TGTGCCAGCAGCGGTACAGGGAGCATGAACACTGAAGCTTTCTTT.

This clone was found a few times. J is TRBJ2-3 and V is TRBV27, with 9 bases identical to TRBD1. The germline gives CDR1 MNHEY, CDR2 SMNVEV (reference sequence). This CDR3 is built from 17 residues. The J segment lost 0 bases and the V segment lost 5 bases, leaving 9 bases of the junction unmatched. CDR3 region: CASSPPPTGGSTDTQYF. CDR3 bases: TGTGCCAGCAGTCCCCCCCCGACAGGGGGTAGCACAGATACGCAGTATTTT.

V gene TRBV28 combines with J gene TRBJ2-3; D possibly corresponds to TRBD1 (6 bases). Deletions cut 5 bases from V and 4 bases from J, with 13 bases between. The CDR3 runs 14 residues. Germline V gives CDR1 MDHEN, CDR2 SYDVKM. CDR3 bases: TGTGCCAGCAGTACCCTACAGGGAGCAGATACGCAGTATTTT. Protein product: CASSTLQGADTQYF. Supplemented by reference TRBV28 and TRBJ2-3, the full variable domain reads DVKVTQSSRYLVKRTGEKVFLECVQDMDHENMFWYRQDPGLGLRLIYFSYDVKMKEKGDIPEGYSVSREKKERFSLILESASTNQTSMYLCASSTLQGADTQYFGPGTRLTVL.

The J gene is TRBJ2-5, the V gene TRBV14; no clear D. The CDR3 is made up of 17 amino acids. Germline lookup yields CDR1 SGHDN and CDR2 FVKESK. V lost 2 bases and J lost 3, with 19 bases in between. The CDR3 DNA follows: TGTGCCAGCAGCCAATTCCCCCCAGAGTCTGGAGAAGAGACCCAGTACTTC. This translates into CASSQFPPESGEETQYF.

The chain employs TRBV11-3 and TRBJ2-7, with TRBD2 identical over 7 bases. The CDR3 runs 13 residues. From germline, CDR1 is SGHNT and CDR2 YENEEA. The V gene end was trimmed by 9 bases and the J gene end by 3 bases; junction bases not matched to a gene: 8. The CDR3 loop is CARPRESVYEQYF. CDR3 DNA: TGTGCCAGGCCGCGGGAGTCGGTCTACGAGCAGTACTTC.

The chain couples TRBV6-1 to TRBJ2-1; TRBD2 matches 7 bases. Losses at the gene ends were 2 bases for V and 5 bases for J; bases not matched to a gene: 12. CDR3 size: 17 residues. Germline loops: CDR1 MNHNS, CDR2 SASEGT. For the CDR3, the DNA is TGTGCCAGCAGTGAATGGGGATGGGCTAGCGGAAACAATGAGCAGTTCTTC. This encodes CASSEWGWASGNNEQFF.

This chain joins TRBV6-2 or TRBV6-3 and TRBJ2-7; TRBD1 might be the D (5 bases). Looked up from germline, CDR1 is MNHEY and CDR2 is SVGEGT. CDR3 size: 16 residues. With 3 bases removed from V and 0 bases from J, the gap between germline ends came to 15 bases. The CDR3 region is CASSYSSGDSSYEQYF. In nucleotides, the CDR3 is TGTGCCAGCAGTTATTCGAGTGGCGACAGCTCCTACGAGCAGTACTTC.

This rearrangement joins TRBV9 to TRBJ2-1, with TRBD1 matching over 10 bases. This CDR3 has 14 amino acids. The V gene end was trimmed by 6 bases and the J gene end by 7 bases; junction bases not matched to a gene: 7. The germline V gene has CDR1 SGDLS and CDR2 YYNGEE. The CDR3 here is CASTWGTGENEQFF. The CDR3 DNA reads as TGTGCCAGCACCTGGGGGACAGGGGAAAATGAGCAGTTCTTC.

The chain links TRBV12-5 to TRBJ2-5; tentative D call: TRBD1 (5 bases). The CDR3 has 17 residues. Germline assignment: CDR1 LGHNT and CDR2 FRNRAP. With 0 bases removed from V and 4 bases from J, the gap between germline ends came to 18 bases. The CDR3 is CASGLVQDRTVVETQYF. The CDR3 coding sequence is TGTGCTAGTGGTTTGGTACAGGACCGGACGGTTGTAGAGACCCAGTACTTC.

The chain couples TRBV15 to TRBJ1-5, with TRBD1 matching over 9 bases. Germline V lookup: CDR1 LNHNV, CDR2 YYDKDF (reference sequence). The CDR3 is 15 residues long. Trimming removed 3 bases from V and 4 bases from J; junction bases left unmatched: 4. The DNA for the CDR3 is TGTGCCACCAGCAGTACCGGGACAGGGAATCAGCCCCAGCATTTT. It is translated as CATSSTGTGNQPQHF.

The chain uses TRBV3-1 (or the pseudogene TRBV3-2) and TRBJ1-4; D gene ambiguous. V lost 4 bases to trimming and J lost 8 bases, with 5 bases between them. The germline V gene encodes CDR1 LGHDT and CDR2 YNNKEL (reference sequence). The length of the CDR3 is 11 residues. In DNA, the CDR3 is TGTGCCAGCAGCCGAGGGGAAAAACTGTTTTTT. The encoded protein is CASSRGEKLFF.

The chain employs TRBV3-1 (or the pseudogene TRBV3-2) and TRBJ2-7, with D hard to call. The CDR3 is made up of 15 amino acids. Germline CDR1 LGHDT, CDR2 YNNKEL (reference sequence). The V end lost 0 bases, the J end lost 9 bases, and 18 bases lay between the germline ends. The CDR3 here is CASSQDVVVAFGQYF. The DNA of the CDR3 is TGTGCCAGCAGCCAAGATGTTGTGGTGGCTTTTGGGCAGTACTTC.

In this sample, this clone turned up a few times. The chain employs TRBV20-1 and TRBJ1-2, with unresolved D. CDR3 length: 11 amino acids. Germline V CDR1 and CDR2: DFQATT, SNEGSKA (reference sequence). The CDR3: CSAYRTEGYTF. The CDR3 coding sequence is TGCAGCGCCTACCGGACTGAGGGCTACACCTTC.

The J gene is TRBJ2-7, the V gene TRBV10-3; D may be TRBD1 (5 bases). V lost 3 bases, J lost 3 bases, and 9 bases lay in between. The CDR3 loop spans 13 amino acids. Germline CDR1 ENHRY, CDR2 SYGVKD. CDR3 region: CAISETDSYEQYF. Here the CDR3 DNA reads TGTGCCATCAGTGAAACCGACAGCTACGAGCAGTACTTC.